This TCR beta chain was sequenced for a study of control samples from healthy donors and cancer patients. Libraries were prepared by immunoSEQ multiplex PCR; TCRdb keeps only in-frame clonotypes and omits some of them. Here the sample spans around 130,000 clones, 85% to 90% being singletons. V lost 2 bases to trimming and J lost 2 bases, with 10 bases between them. This CDR3 has 16 amino acids. Germline V gives CDR1 SGHTA, CDR2 FQGTGA. The chain joins TRBV7-3 to TRBJ2-6; no definite D call. The sample consisted of blood. The source of this sequence is a young man in good health. CDR3 nucleotide sequence: TGTGCCAGCAGCTTATCAGGAAACCCTGGGGCCAACGTCCTGACTTTC. Its translation: CASSLSGNPGANVLTF.